This TCR beta chain was identified during a study of regulatory T cells in long-lasting Graves disease. V was clipped by 0 bases and J by 1 base; unmatched bases: 9. Germline V gene sequence: CDR1 LGHNA, CDR2 YNFKEQ. The CDR3 has 20 amino acids. Arm-PCR of CDR3 regions with iRepertoire HTBI primers generated TCR beta libraries. MiXCR was run by TCRdb on the multiplex PCR reads, yielding one entry per CDR3 protein. Of about 610,000 distinct CDR3 sequences listed, about 16% are singletons. Indicated time point: newly diagnosed GD, antithyroid drugs for less than 3 months. RNA isolated from PBMCs was used to make the TCR library. Another study also made use of these data, one on T cells in Graves' hyperthyroidism and ophthalmopathy.

The chain combines TRBV4-2 with TRBJ2-1; TRBD2 aligns across 13 bases. The source was peripheral blood mononuclear cells (PBMCs), collected at new diagnosis, from a patient treated with antithyroid drugs. This clonotype originated in a man between 18 and 29 years old with Graves disease. CDR3 bases: TGTGCCAGCAGCCAAGAAGTTACGGCGACTAGCGGGAGGTCCTACAATGAGCAGTTCTTC. Protein sequence: CASSQEVTATSGRSYNEQFF.